This record looks at one T cell receptor (beta chain) sequence and its context. The antigen remains unidentified. This sample is drawn from a study of T-cell reconstitution after alpha-beta-depleted transplantation in children. The CDR3 has 15 residues. J was trimmed by 2 bases and V by 5 bases; bases with no gene match: 6. Preparing the TCRbeta library involved the use of unique molecular identifiers. MiXCR, run by TCRdb on the PCR reads, gives a single entry per CDR3 protein. The sample holds around 60,000 distinct CDR3 sequences; about 40% are singletons and the top ten take 98%. The study, taken as a whole, reports: At one year after transplant, newly produced T cells mostly accounted for T-cell counts and diversity.

The input for sequencing was PBMCs, mostly from graft donor cells, taken 360 days after TCRalphabeta/CD19-depleted stem cell transplant. This receptor was obtained from a male patient younger than 18 who had a stem cell transplant for acute lymphoblastic leukemia, so the T cells may come from the graft donor. This sequence joins TRBV12-3 or TRBV12-4 and TRBJ2-4; 7 nucleotides line up with TRBD2. CDR3 in amino acids: CASSPSGGSKNIQYF. The CDR3 DNA is TGTGCCAGCAGTCCCTCCGGGGGGTCCAAAAACATTCAGTACTTC.